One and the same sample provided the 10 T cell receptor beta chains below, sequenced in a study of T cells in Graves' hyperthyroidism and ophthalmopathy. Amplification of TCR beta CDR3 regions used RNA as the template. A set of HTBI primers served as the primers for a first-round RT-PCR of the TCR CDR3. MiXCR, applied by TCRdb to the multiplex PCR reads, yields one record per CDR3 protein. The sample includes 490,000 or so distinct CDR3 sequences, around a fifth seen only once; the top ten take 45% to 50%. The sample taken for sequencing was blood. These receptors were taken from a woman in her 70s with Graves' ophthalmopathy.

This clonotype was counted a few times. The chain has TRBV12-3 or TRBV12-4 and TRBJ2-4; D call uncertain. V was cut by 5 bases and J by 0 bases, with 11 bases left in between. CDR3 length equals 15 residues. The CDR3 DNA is TGTGCCAGCAGTAGTTACGTGGGAGCCAAAAACATTCAGTACTTC. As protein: CASSSYVGAKNIQYF.

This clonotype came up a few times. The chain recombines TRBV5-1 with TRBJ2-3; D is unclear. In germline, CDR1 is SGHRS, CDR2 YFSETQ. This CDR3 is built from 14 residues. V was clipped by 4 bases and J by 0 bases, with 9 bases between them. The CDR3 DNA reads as TGCGCCAGCAGCGGGCAGACTAGCACAGATACGCAGTATTTT. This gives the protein CASSGQTSTDTQYF.

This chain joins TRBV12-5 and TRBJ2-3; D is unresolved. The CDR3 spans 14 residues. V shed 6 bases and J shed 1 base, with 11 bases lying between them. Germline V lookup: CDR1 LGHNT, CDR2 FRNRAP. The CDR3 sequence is CASGSPPRTDTQYF. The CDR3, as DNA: TGTGCTAGTGGCTCCCCGCCCCGCACAGATACGCAGTATTTT.

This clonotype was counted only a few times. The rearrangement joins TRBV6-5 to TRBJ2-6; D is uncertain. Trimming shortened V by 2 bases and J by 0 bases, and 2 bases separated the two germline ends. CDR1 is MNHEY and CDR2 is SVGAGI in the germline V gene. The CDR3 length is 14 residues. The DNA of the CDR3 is TGTGCCAGCAGTTACAACTCTGGGGCCAACGTCCTGACTTTC. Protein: CASSYNSGANVLTF.

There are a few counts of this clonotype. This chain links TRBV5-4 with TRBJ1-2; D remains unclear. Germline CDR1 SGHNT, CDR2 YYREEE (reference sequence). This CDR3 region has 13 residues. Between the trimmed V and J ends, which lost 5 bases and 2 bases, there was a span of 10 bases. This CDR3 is CASSRGGNYGYTF. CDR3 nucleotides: TGTGCCAGCAGTCGAGGCGGAAACTATGGCTACACCTTC.

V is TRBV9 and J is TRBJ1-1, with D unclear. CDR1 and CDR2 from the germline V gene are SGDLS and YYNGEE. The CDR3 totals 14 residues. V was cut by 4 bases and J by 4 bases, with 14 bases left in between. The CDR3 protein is CASSPREGATEAFF. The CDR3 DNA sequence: TGTGCCAGCAGCCCCCGTGAGGGTGCCACTGAAGCTTTCTTT.

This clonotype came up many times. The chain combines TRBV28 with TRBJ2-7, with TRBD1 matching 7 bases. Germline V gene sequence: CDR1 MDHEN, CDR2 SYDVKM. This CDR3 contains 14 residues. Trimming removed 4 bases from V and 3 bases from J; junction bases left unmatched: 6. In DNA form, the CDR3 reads TGTGCCAGCAGTTCTCTGACAGGGAGCTACGAGCAGTACTTC. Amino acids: CASSSLTGSYEQYF.

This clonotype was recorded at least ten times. CDR3 loop: CASSTGFSQPQHF. In nucleotides, the CDR3 is TGTGCCAGCAGCACAGGGTTTTCTCAGCCCCAGCATTTT. The V call is TRBV3-1, the J call TRBJ1-5; tentatively, D is TRBD1 (6 bases). This CDR3 has 13 residues. V lost 5 bases and J 6 bases, leaving 11 bases between the germline ends. Germline assignment: CDR1 LGHDT and CDR2 YNNKEL (reference sequence).

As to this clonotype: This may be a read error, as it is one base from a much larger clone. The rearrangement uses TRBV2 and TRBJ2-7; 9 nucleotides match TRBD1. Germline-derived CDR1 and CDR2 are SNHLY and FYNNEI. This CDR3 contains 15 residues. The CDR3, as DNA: TGTGCCAGCAGGAGAGACAGGGGGAGCTCCTACGGGCAGTACTTC. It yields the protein CASRRDRGSSYGQYF. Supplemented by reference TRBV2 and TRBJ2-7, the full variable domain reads EPEVTQTPSHQVTQMGQEVILRCVPISNHLYFYWYRQILGQKVEFLVSFYNNEISEKSEIFDDQFSVERPDGSNFTLKIRSTKLEDSAMYFCASRRDRGSSYGQYFGPGTRLTVT.

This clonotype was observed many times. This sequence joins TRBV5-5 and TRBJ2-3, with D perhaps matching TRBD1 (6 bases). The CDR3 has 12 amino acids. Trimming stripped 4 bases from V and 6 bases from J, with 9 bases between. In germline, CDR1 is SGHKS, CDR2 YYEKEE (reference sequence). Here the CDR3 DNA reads TGTGCCAGCAGCGGCCAGGGGGATACGCAGTATTTT. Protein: CASSGQGDTQYF. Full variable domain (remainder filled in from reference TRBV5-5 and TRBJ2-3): DAGVTQSPTHLIKTRGQQVTLRCSPISGHKSVSWYQQVLGQGPQFIFQYYEKEERGRGNFPDRFSARQFPNYSSELNVNALLLGDSALYLCASSGQGDTQYFGPGTRLTVL.